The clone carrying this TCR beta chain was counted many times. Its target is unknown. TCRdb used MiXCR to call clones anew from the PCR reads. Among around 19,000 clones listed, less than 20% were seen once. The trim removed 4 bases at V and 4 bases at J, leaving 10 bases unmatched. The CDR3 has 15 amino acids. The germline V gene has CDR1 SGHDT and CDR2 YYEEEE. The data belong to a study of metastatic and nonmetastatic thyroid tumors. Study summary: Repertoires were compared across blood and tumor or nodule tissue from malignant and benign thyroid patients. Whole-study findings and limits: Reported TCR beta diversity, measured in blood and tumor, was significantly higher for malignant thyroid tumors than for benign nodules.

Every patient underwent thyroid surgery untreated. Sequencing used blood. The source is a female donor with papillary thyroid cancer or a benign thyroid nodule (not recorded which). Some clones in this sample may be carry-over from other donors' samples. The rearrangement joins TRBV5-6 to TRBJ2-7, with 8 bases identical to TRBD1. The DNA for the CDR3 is TGTGCCAGCAGCCTGGGCCCAGGGGGCGGGTACGAGCAGTACTTC. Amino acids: CASSLGPGGGYEQYF.